This T cell receptor beta chain was found in a study of T cell responses to AZD1222 COVID-19 vaccine. General observations from the study: White British ancestry dominated among donors, who included more females, and clonal diversity was possibly underestimated. Baseline antibody screening turned up just six seropositive AZD1222 recipients.

After removal of 4 bases from V and 5 bases from J, the junction contained 6 bases not matched to a gene. This CDR3 has 14 amino acids. The germline V gene has CDR1 SNHLY and CDR2 FYNNEI. Produced via immunoSEQ multiplex PCR; TCRdb's table is partial and in-frame only. The table has some 97,000 clones, more than 70% seen once. In its sample, this clone was seen once. Its antigen is undetermined. The J gene is TRBJ2-3, the V gene TRBV2, with 7 bases identical to TRBD1. The TCR comes from an adult in good health. The sample was peripheral blood, taken on day 0 of MenACWY control vaccination. The CDR3 coding sequence is TGTGCCAGCAGTGCGGCCAGGGGGATAGATACGCAGTATTTT. Protein sequence: CASSAARGIDTQYF. Combining the CDR3 with reference TRBV2 and TRBJ2-3 gives the whole variable domain EPEVTQTPSHQVTQMGQEVILRCVPISNHLYFYWYRQILGQKVEFLVSFYNNEISEKSEIFDDQFSVERPDGSNFTLKIRSTKLEDSAMYFCASSAARGIDTQYFGPGTRLTVL.